A selection of T cell receptor beta chains follows, all from one sample in a study of T-cell reconstitution after alpha-beta-depleted transplantation in children. From the PCR reads, TCRdb called clonotypes with MiXCR, one entry per CDR3 protein. Here the sample spans about 110,000 distinct CDR3 sequences, under 13% being singletons. The sequencing used PBMCs, collected before TCRalphabeta/CD19-depleted stem cell transplant. These TCRs come from a boy between 2 and 10 years old with acute lymphoblastic leukemia, due to receive a stem cell transplant. Both conserved end residues are part of each CDR3.

cdr3_aa	v_call	j_call
CASSFAGDTQYF	TRBV7-8	TRBJ2-3
CASNLDSPFNQPQHF	TRBV28	TRBJ1-5
CASSPFLRGGYNEQFF	TRBV7-6	TRBJ2-1
CSADPGIYEQYF	TRBV20-1	TRBJ2-7
CASSVRQGSNEKLFF	TRBV6-1	TRBJ1-4
CASSLASSYNEQFF	TRBV7-8	TRBJ2-1
CASSLLRLEGEQYF	TRBV12-3/TRBV12-4	TRBJ2-7
CSAGTGVRTPLHF	TRBV20-1	TRBJ1-6
CASSIGSNGELFF	TRBV19	TRBJ2-2
CASSLQAGRYEQYF	TRBV27	TRBJ2-7
CSARDGLVGNSYTGELFF	TRBV20-1	TRBJ2-2